This is a list of T cell receptor beta chains from one sample in a study of tumor-infiltrating lymphocytes in primary liver carcinoma. MiXCR, run by TCRdb on the multiplex PCR reads, gives a single entry per CDR3 protein. Here the sample spans over 40,000 distinct CDR3 sequences, 60% to 80% being singletons. The sequenced sample was liver tumor tissue from sampling region 5. These receptors all stem from a man between 40 and 49 years old with primary liver carcinoma and hepatitis B virus infection. Each CDR3 is given without its conserved first and last residue.

TRBJ2-1 TRBV6-2/TRBV6-3 13 PSSYEVVGYKEQF
TRBJ1-1 TRBV11-2 11 ANSLGLSTEAF
TRBJ2-3 TRBV7-8 13 ASNLGLAGENTQY
TRBJ2-1 TRBV11-2 17 ASSPNELSGRSLRNEQF
TRBJ2-5 TRBV29-1 13 SVSLLAGEGGTQY
TRBJ2-3 TRBV30 11 TWVGMGTDTQY
TRBJ2-5 TRBV28 12 ARTPDRVVETQY
TRBJ2-5 TRBV5-4 13 ASSGKTSSQETQH
TRBJ1-3 TRBV5-1 14 ASSAAKQGSGNTIY
TRBJ2-7 TRBV6-2/TRBV6-3 15 VSNYDGRTSGTYEQY
TRBJ2-5 TRBV4-2 13 VSSQDLRSVETQY
TRBJ1-1 TRBV30 12 ACSVGISNTEAF
TRBJ2-3 TRBV6-5 13 ASSLSTGGSDTQY
TRBJ2-3 TRBV5-1 14 ANGLNGRGSTDTQY